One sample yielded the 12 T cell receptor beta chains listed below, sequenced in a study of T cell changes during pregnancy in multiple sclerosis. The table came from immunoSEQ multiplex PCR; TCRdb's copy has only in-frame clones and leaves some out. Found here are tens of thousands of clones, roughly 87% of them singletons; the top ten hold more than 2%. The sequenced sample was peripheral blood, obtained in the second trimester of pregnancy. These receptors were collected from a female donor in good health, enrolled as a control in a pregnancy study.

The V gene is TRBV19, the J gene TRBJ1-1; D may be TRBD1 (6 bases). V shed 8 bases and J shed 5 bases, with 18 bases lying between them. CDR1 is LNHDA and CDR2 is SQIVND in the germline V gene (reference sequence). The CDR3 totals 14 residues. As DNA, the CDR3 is TGTGCCAGTGTTAAGGGGGTTAATCCTACTGAAGCTTTCTTT. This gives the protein CASVKGVNPTEAFF. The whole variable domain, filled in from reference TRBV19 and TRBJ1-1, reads DGGITQSPKYLFRKEGQNVTLSCEQNLNHDAMYWYRQDPGQGLRLIYYSQIVNDFQKGDIAEGYSVSREKKESFPLTVTSAQKNPTAFYLCASVKGVNPTEAFFGQGTRLTVV.

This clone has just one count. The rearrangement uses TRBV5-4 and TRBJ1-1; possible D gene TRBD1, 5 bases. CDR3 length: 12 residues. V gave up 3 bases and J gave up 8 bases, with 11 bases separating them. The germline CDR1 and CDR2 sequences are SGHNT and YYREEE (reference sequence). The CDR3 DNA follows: TGTGCCAGCAGCTCCGGGACTGGCGAAGCTTTCTTT. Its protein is CASSSGTGEAFF.

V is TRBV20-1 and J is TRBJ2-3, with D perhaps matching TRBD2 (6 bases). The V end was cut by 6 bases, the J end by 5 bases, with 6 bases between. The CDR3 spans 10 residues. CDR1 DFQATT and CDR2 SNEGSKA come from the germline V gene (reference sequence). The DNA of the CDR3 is TGCAGTGCCGGGGGAGATACGCAGTATTTT. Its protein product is CSAGGDTQYF.

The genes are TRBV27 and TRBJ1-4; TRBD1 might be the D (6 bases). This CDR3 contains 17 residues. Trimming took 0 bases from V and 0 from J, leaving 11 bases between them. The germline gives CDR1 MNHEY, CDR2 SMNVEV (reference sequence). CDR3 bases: TGTGCCAGCAGTTTATCTGGCAGGGGTCCAACTAATGAAAAACTGTTTTTT. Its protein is CASSLSGRGPTNEKLFF.

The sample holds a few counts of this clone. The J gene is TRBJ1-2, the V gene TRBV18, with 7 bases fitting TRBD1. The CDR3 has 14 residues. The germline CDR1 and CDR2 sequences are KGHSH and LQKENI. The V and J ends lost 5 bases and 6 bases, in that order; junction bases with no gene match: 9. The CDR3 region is CASSVDREYDGYTF. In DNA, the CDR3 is TGTGCCAGCTCAGTTGACAGGGAATACGATGGCTACACCTTC.

The CDR3: CASSVGPAGGQETQYF. The CDR3, as DNA: TGTGCCAGCAGCGTAGGTCCGGCGGGAGGTCAAGAGACCCAGTACTTC. The rearrangement uses TRBV9 and TRBJ2-5; 8 nucleotides match TRBD2. This CDR3 spans 16 amino acids. Germline assignment: CDR1 SGDLS and CDR2 YYNGEE. V gave up 0 bases and J gave up 2 bases; unmatched junction bases: 6.

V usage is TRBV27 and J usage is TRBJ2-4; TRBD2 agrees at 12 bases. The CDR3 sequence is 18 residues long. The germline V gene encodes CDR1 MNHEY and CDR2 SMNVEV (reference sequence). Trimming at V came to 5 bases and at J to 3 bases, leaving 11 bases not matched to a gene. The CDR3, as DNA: TGTGCCAGCAGTCCCTCTCTCGGACTAGCGGGATTCAAAAACATTCAGTACTTC. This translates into CASSPSLGLAGFKNIQYF.

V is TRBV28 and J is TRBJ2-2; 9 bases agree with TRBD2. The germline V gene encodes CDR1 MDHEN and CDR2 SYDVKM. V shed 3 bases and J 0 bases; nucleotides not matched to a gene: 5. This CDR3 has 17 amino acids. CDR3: CASSLTAGGANTGELFF. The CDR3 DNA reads TGTGCCAGCAGTTTGACAGCGGGGGGCGCGAACACCGGGGAGCTGTTTTTT.

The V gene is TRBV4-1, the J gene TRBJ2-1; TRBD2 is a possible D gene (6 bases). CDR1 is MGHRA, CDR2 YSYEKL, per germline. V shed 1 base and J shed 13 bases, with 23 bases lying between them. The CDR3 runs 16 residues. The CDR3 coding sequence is TGCGCCAGCAGCCAAGGACGACTAGAATTGGCCCCGGTACAGTTCTTC. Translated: CASSQGRLELAPVQFF.

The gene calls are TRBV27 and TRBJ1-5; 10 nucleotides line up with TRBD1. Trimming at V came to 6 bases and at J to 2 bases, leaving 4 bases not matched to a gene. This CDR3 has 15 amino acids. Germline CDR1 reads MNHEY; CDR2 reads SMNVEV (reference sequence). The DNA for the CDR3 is TGTGCCAGCAGATCCGGGACAGGGGGCAATCAGCCCCAGCATTTT. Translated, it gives CASRSGTGGNQPQHF.

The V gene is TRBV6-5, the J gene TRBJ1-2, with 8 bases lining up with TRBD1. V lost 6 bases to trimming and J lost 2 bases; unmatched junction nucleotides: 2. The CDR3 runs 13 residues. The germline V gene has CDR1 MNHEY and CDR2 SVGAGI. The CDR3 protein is CASSRGPNYGYTF. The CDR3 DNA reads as TGTGCCAGCAGCAGGGGGCCAAACTATGGCTACACCTTC.

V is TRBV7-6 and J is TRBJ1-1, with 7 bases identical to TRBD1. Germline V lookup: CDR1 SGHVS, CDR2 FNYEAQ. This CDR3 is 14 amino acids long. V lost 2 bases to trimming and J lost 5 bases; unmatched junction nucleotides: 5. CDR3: CASSLKGQPTEAFF. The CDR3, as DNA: TGTGCCAGCAGCTTAAAGGGACAGCCAACTGAAGCTTTCTTT.